This T cell receptor beta chain was sequenced for a study of cytomegalovirus exposure and HLA in healthy donors. The PCR ran on 60 Vbeta and 13 Jbeta primers. Assay: immunoSEQ multiplex PCR; the TCRdb copy retains only in-frame clones and omits some. This table holds roughly 200,000 clones, around 80% found once. Regarding the study as a whole: A reported reduction in N-insertions relative to the approximately 600-donor mean was seen in an Asian-associated ancestry cluster in a later analysis. About 87% or about 30% of the time was how often most TCR beta V segments were productive, according to an earlier analysis. Listed as cytomegalovirus-associated were 150 to 200 TCR beta chains.

This clone has only a few counts. Its antigen is currently unknown. This sequence originates from a woman aged 60 to 75 in good health and CMV-seropositive. Sequencing was carried out using PBMCs.

The CDR3 nucleotides are TGTGCCAGCAGCCCGGGACAGGGGGAACCCAGCTCCTACGAGCAGTACTTC. The encoded protein is CASSPGQGEPSSYEQYF. The genes are TRBV11-3 and TRBJ2-7, with 11 bases lining up with TRBD1. CDR1 is SGHNT and CDR2 is YENEEA in the germline V gene. This CDR3 spans 17 amino acids. J lost 0 bases, V lost 5 bases, and 9 bases had no gene match.